This T cell receptor (beta chain) was captured by sequencing in a study of spatial heterogeneity in lung cancer. Whole-study context: Detection of beta-chain sequences consistently exceeded that of alpha-chain sequences. The library had UMIs, and each TCR and UMI pair averaged more than ten raw reads. Study-wide findings and caveats: At tumor resection, ubiquitous expanded TCRs were detected in blood more often than later.

This clonotype was observed at least ten times. The antigen remains undetermined. TCRdb fed the 5' RACE reads into MiXCR, producing one record per CDR3 protein. The data show tens of thousands of distinct CDR3 sequences, with around 6.9% seen just once and 9.4% held by the top ten. The CDR3 is made up of 15 amino acids. Germline V gene lookup returns CDR1 SGHRS and CDR2 YFSETQ. V shed 4 bases, J shed 4 bases, and the junction held 6 bases outside the gene matches. Time point: blood at routine non-recurrence follow-up after resection. Whole RNA from tumor, nontumor lung or frozen PBMC was sequenced unsorted.

This TCR came from a male donor with early-stage non-small cell lung cancer. The sample here was PBMCs, taken at follow-up. The chain couples TRBV5-1 to TRBJ1-1; 11 positions agree with TRBD1. The CDR3 loop is CASSTGQGAGTEAFF. CDR3 nucleotide sequence: TGCGCCAGCAGCACCGGACAGGGGGCAGGCACTGAAGCTTTCTTT.